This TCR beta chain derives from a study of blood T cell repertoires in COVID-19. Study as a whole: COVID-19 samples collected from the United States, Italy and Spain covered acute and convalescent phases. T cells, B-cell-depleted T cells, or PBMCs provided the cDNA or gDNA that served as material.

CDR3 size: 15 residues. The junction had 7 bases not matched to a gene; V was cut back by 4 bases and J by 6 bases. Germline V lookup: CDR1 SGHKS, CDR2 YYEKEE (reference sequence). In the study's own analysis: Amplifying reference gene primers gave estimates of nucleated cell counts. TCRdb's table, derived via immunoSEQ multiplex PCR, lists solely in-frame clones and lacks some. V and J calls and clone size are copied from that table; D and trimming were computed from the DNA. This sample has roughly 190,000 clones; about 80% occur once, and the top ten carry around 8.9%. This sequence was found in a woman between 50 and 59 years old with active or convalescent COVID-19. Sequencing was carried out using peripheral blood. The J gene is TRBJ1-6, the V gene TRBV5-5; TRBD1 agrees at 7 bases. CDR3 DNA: TGTGCCAGCAGCACCGGACAGGTGTTTAATTCACCCCTCCACTTT. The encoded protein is CASSTGQVFNSPLHF.